Following are 16 T cell receptor beta chains from one sample sequenced in a study of identical twins. TCRdb analysed the 5' RACE reads with MiXCR anew, one entry per CDR3 protein. This table holds approximately 220,000 distinct CDR3 sequences, 7.5% found once. The data were also submitted as part of a second study, on yellow fever vaccine responses in identical twins.

Sequenced sample: CD8+ T cells sorted from blood. Every receptor here comes from a woman in her late teens or twenties in good health.

This chain connects TRBV7-8 to TRBJ2-2; perhaps D is TRBD1 or TRBD2 (5 bases each). CDR3 length equals 12 residues. Germline assignment: CDR1 SGHVS and CDR2 FQNEAQ. Trimming shortened V by 5 bases and J by 7 bases, and 8 bases separated the two germline ends. DNA for the CDR3: TGTGCCAGCAGCCGAGGGGTCGGGGAGCTGTTTTTT. The encoded protein is CASSRGVGELFF. The full variable domain, its missing parts supplied by reference TRBV7-8 and TRBJ2-2, is GAGVSQSPRYKVAKRGQDVALRCDPISGHVSLFWYQQALGQGPEFLTYFQNEAQLDKSGLPSDRFFAERPEGSVSTLKIQRTQQEDSAVYLCASSRGVGELFFGEGSRLTVL.

Ten or more counts support this clonotype. The rearrangement joins TRBV29-1 to TRBJ2-3, with 10 bases that match TRBD2. Losses at the gene ends were 4 bases for V and 1 base for J; bases not matched to a gene: 5. This CDR3 region has 15 residues. Germline assignment: CDR1 SQVTM and CDR2 ANQGSEA. The CDR3 here is CSVVASGGRTDTQYF. CDR3 nucleotides: TGCAGCGTTGTGGCTAGCGGGGGTCGCACAGATACGCAGTATTTT.

The sample holds many counts of this clonotype. Here the CDR3 DNA reads TGTGCCAGCAGTTTCTCGATTAGAGGGGAACAAGAGACCCAGTACTTC. This codes for CASSFSIRGEQETQYF. This rearrangement joins TRBV28 to TRBJ2-5; D tentatively fits TRBD1 or TRBD2 (5 bases each). Looked up from germline, CDR1 is MDHEN and CDR2 is SYDVKM. With 3 bases removed from V and 2 bases from J, the gap between germline ends came to 16 bases. CDR3 length: 16 amino acids. Together with reference TRBV28 and TRBJ2-5, the CDR3 gives the full variable domain: DVKVTQSSRYLVKRTGEKVFLECVQDMDHENMFWYRQDPGLGLRLIYFSYDVKMKEKGDIPEGYSVSREKKERFSLILESASTNQTSMYLCASSFSIRGEQETQYFGPGTRLLVL.

This clonotype was recorded at least ten times. The chain carries TRBV20-1 and TRBJ2-2; no clear D gene. Between the trimmed V and J ends, which lost 4 bases and 3 bases, there was a span of 12 bases. CDR1 and CDR2 (germline): DFQATT, SNEGSKA (reference sequence). The CDR3 has 14 residues. DNA for the CDR3: TGCAGTGCTAAAGGGTTTGTGGACACCGGGGAGCTGTTTTTT. It encodes CSAKGFVDTGELFF.

The chain links TRBV6-5 to TRBJ2-7, with a tentative D call TRBD1 (6 bases). The germline V and J ends were trimmed by 2 bases and 1 base, with 15 bases remaining between them. The CDR3 is 16 residues long. Germline CDR1 reads MNHEY; CDR2 reads SVGAGI. CDR3 DNA sequence: TGTGCCAGCAGTTACCGACGACAGGAAAATTCCTACGAGCAGTACTTC. This encodes CASSYRRQENSYEQYF.

This clonotype was seen ten or more times. This chain links TRBV7-9 with TRBJ2-5, with 7 nucleotides matching TRBD2. The germline CDR1 and CDR2 sequences are SEHNR and FQNEAQ (reference sequence). This CDR3 region has 14 residues. V shed 5 bases, J shed 12 bases, and the junction held 15 bases outside the gene matches. The CDR3 protein is CASSPSGTTIGKYF. CDR3 DNA: TGTGCCAGCAGCCCTTCCGGGACTACGATAGGGAAGTACTTC.

The gene calls are TRBV7-9 and TRBJ2-1, with D possibly TRBD1 on 6 matching bases. The CDR3 contains 13 residues. The germline V and J ends were trimmed by 1 base and 9 bases, with 10 bases remaining between them. Germline V gene lookup returns CDR1 SEHNR and CDR2 FQNEAQ (reference sequence). CDR3 nucleotides: TGTGCCAGCAGCTTAGGAGGGGGTAGTGAGCAGTTCTTC. Encoded protein: CASSLGGGSEQFF.

This clonotype was observed many times. This sequence joins TRBV12-3 or TRBV12-4 and TRBJ2-1, with TRBD2 identical over 10 bases. The CDR3 runs to 16 residues. J lost 2 bases, V lost 4 bases, and 5 bases had no gene match. CDR3 sequence (DNA): TGTGCCAGCAGTTCGGAAGGACTAGCGGCCTACAATGAGCAGTTCTTC. Translated: CASSSEGLAAYNEQFF.

This clonotype was seen only a few times. This chain's CDR3 is CASSQARGISDTDTQYF. CDR3 sequence (DNA): TGTGCCAGCAGCCAAGCCCGAGGGATCAGCGACACAGATACGCAGTATTTT. The gene calls are TRBV4-2 and TRBJ2-3; D is possibly TRBD2 (5 bases). This CDR3 spans 17 amino acids. The germline gives CDR1 LGHNA, CDR2 YNFKEQ. V was clipped by 1 base and J by 2 bases, with 16 bases between them.

The chain links TRBV5-1 to TRBJ2-1, with D possibly being TRBD1 (5 bases). Trimming cost V 0 bases and J 8 bases, with 15 bases left between them. Germline-derived CDR1 and CDR2 are SGHRS and YFSETQ. The CDR3 has 15 amino acids. In nucleotides, the CDR3 is TGCGCCAGCAGCTTGGGCCTGGATAGGGGTTATGAGCAGTTCTTC. This gives the protein CASSLGLDRGYEQFF.

Only a few counts were recorded for this clonotype. V usage is TRBV15 and J usage is TRBJ2-4; D call uncertain. CDR3 length: 14 residues. The germline V gene has CDR1 LNHNV and CDR2 YYDKDF (reference sequence). V was pared by 5 bases and J by 2 bases, with 10 bases between. CDR3 sequence (DNA): TGTGCCACCAGCCAACGACGGACCAAAAACATTCAGTACTTC. Translating gives CATSQRRTKNIQYF.

This clonotype has ten or more counts. J is TRBJ2-7 and V is TRBV29-1; D unclear. Germline V gives CDR1 SQVTM, CDR2 ANQGSEA. This CDR3 is built from 13 residues. V lost 6 bases and J lost 0, with 12 bases in between. CDR3 amino acids: CSVRPSISYEQYV. The CDR3 DNA reads as TGCAGCGTGCGACCCTCAATCTCCTACGAGCAGTACGTC.

In this sample, this clonotype turned up once. V gene TRBV2 combines with J gene TRBJ2-4, with TRBD1 matching 8 bases. V was pared by 8 bases and J by 7 bases, with 7 bases of the junction left unmatched. Germline CDR1 reads SNHLY; CDR2 reads FYNNEI. The CDR3 is made up of 13 amino acids. CDR3 amino acids: CASVDRGFNIQYF. CDR3 DNA: TGTGCCAGCGTCGACAGGGGTTTTAACATTCAGTACTTC.

The genes are TRBV6-1 and TRBJ1-2; D gene uncertain. V was shortened by 0 bases and J by 7 bases, with 9 bases between the two germline ends. From germline, CDR1 is MNHNS and CDR2 SASEGT. CDR3 length: 13 residues. The chain's CDR3 is CASSEAMFGGYTF. CDR3 coding DNA: TGTGCCAGCAGTGAAGCGATGTTCGGTGGCTACACCTTC.

This clonotype came up a few times. The chain uses TRBV6-5 and TRBJ2-1; D perhaps matches TRBD2 (6 bases). The V gene lost 0 bases and the J gene lost 7 bases, with 10 bases spanning the gap. The germline CDR1 and CDR2 sequences are MNHEY and SVGAGI. The CDR3 length is 14 residues. This CDR3 is CASSYSDGTNEQFF. The CDR3 nucleotides read TGTGCCAGCAGTTACTCAGACGGGACTAATGAGCAGTTCTTC.

At least ten counts were recorded for this clonotype. The chain couples TRBV12-3 or TRBV12-4 to TRBJ2-2; 7 bases align to TRBD1. The CDR3 covers 14 residues. V lost 6 bases to trimming and J lost 3 bases; unmatched junction nucleotides: 4. CDR3 nucleotides: TGTGCCAGCAGCGCGACAGGGTACACCGGGGAGCTGTTTTTT. It encodes CASSATGYTGELFF.